The clone carrying this TCR beta chain was detected only a few times. The PCR used 60 Vbeta and 13 Jbeta primers. Method: immunoSEQ multiplex PCR; TCRdb's copy keeps in-frame clones and lacks some. The table includes over 120,000 clones, more than 75% detected once. This record belongs to a study of cytomegalovirus exposure and HLA in healthy donors. The CDR3 is made up of 15 amino acids. With 5 bases clipped from V and 6 bases from J, the junction kept 10 bases outside the gene matches. Per the germline V gene, CDR1 is MNHEY and CDR2 is SMNVEV (reference sequence). The sequencing sample was made of PBMCs. The chain joins TRBV27 to TRBJ2-1, with 7 nucleotides matching TRBD1. This clonotype originated in a female donor in good health and CMV-seronegative. Written as DNA, the CDR3 is TGTGCCAGCAGTCTCGGTACAGGGGCAGGCAATGAGCAGTTCTTC. Amino acid sequence: CASSLGTGAGNEQFF.